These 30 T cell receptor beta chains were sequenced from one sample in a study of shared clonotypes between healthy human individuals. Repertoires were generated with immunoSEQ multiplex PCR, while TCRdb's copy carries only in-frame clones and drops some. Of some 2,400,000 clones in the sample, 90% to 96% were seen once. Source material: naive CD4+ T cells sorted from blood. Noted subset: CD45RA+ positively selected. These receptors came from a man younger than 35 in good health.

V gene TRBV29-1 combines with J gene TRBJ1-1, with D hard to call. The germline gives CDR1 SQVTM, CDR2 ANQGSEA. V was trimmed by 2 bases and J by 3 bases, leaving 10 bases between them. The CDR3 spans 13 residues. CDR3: CSVESGTYTEAFF. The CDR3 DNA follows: TGCAGCGTTGAAAGTGGAACTTACACTGAAGCTTTCTTT.

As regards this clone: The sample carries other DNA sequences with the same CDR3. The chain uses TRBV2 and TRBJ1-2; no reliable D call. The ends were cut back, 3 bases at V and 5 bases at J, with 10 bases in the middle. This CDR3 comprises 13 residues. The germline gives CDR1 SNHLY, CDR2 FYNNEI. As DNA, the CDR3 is TGTGCCAGCAGTGAGAGGGCGGCGTATGGCTACACCTTC. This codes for CASSERAAYGYTF.

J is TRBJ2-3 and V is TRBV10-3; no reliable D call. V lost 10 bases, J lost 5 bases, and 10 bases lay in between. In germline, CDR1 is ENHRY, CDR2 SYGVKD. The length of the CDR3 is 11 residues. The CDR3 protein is CASRAGDTQYF. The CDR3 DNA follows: TGTGCCAGTAGGGCTGGAGATACGCAGTATTTT.

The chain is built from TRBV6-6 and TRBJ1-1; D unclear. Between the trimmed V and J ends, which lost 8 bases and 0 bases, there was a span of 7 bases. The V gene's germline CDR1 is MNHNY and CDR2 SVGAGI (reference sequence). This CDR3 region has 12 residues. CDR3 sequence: CASHVMNTEAFF. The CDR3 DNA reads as TGTGCCAGCCACGTCATGAACACTGAAGCTTTCTTT.

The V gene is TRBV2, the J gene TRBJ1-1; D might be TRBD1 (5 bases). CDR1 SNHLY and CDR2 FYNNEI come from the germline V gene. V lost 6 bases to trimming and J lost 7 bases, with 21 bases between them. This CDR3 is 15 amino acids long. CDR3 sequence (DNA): TGTGCCAGCAGGAATCGGGACGGGACTCGGGTTGAAGCTTTCTTT. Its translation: CASRNRDGTRVEAFF.

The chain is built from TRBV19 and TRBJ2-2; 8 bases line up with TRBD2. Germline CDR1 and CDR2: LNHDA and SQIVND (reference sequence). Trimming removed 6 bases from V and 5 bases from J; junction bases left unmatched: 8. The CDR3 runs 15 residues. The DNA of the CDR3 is TGTGCCAGTAGAAGCGGGGGCCTTGGAACCGGGGAGCTGTTTTTT. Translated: CASRSGGLGTGELFF.

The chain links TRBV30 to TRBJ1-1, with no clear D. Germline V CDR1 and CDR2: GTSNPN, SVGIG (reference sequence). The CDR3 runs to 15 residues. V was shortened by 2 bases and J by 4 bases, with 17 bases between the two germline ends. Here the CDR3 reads CAWSSGPTVSTEAFF. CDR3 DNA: TGTGCCTGGAGTTCTGGACCTACAGTCAGCACTGAAGCTTTCTTT.

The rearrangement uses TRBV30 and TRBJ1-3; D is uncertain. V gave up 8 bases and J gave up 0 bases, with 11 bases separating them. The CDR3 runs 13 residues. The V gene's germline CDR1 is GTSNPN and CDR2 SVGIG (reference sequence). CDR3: CAVPRNSGNTIYF. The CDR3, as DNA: TGTGCCGTCCCCCGGAACTCTGGAAACACCATATATTTT.

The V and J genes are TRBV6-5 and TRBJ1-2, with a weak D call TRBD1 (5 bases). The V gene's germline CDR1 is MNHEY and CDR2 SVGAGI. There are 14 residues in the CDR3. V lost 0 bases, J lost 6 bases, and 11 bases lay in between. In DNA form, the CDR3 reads TGTGCCAGCAGTTACTCGTCGGGGGTCAATGGCTACACCTTC. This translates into CASSYSSGVNGYTF.

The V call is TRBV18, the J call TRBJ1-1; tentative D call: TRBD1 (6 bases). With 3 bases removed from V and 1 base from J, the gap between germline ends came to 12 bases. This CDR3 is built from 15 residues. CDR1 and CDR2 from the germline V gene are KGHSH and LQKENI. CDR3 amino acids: CASSPQTGRNTEAFF. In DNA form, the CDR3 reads TGTGCCAGCTCACCGCAGACAGGTCGGAACACTGAAGCTTTCTTT.

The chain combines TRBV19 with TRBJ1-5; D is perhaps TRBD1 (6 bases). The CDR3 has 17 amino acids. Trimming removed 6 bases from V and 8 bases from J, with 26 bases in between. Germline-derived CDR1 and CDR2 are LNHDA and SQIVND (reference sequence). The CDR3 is CASSPIDYRVLQEPQHF. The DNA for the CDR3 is TGTGCCAGTAGCCCGATAGATTACAGGGTCCTGCAGGAGCCCCAGCATTTT. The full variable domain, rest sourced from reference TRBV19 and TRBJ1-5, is DGGITQSPKYLFRKEGQNVTLSCEQNLNHDAMYWYRQDPGQGLRLIYYSQIVNDFQKGDIAEGYSVSREKKESFPLTVTSAQKNPTAFYLCASSPIDYRVLQEPQHFGDGTRLSIL.

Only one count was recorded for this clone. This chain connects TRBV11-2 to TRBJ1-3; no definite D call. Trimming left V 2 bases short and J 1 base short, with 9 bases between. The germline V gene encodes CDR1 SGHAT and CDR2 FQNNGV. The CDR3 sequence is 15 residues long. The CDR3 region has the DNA TGTGCCAGCAGCTTACTTTCCGGATCTGGAAACACCATATATTTT. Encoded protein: CASSLLSGSGNTIYF.

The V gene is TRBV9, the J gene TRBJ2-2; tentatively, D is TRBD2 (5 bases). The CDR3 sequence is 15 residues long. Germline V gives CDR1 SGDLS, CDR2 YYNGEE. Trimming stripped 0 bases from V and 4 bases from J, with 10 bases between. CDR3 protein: CASSVASGSTGELFF. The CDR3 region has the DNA TGTGCCAGCAGCGTAGCTTCGGGGTCCACCGGGGAGCTGTTTTTT. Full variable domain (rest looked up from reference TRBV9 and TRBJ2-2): DSGVTQTPKHLITATGQRVTLRCSPRSGDLSVYWYQQSLDQGLQFLIQYYNGEERAKGNILERFSAQQFPDLHSELNLSSLELGDSALYFCASSVASGSTGELFFGEGSRLTVL.

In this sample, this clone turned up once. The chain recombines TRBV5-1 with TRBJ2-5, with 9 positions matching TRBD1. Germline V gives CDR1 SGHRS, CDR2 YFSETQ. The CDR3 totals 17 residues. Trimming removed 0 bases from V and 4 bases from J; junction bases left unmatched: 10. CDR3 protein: CASSLALDRGVGETQYF. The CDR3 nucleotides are TGCGCCAGCAGCTTGGCCCTGGACAGGGGCGTTGGAGAGACCCAGTACTTC.

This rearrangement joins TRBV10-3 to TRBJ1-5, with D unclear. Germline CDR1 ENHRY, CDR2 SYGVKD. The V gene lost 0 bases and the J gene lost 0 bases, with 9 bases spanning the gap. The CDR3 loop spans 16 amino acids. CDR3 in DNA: TGTGCCATCAGTGAGTCGTCCGGGGATAGCAATCAGCCCCAGCATTTT. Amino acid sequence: CAISESSGDSNQPQHF.

The chain's CDR3 is CASSTRDEQYF. CDR3 coding DNA: TGTGCCAGCAGTACAAGGGACGAGCAGTACTTC. The V and J genes are TRBV27 and TRBJ2-7; no definite D call. Germline V gene sequence: CDR1 MNHEY, CDR2 SMNVEV (reference sequence). V was trimmed by 5 bases and J by 5 bases, leaving 7 bases between them. There are 11 residues in the CDR3.

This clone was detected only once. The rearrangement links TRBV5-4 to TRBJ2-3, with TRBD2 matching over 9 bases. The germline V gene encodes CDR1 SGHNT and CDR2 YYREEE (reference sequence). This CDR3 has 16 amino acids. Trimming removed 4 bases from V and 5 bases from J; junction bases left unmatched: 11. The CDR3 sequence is CASSPVGLAGRDTQYF. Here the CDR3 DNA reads TGTGCCAGCAGCCCGGTAGGGCTAGCGGGACGAGATACGCAGTATTTT.

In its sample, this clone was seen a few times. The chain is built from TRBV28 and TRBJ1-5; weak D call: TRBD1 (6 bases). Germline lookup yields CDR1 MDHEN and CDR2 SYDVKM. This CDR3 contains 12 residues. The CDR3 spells CITGLSNQPQHF. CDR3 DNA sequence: TGTATTACAGGGCTGAGCAATCAGCCCCAGCATTTT. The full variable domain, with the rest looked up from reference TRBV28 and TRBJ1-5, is DVKVTQSSRYLVKRTGEKVFLECVQDMDHENMFWYRQDPGLGLRLIYFSYDVKMKEKGDIPEGYSVSREKKERFSLILESASTNQTSMYLCITGLSNQPQHFGDGTRLSIL.

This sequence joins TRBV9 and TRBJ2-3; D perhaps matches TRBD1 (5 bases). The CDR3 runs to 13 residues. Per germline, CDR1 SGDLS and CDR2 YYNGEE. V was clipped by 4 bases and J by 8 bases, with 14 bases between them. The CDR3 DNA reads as TGTGCCAGCAGCACTGATCAGGGAACTACGCAGTATTTT. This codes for CASSTDQGTTQYF.

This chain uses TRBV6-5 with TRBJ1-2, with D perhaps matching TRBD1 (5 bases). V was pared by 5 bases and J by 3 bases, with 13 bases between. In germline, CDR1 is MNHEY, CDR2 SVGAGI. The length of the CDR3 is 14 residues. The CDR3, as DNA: TGTGCCAGCAGTCGGGGCCTCGGGGACTATGGCTACACCTTC. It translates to CASSRGLGDYGYTF.

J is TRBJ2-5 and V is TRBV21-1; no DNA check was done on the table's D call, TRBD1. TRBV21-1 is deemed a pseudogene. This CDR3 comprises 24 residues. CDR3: CASSKASTRRLRDRGRGELETQYF. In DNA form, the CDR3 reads TGTGCCAGCAGCAAAGCGAGCACCCGCCGCCTCCGGGACAGGGGGCGAGGAGAGTTGGAGACCCAGTACTTC.

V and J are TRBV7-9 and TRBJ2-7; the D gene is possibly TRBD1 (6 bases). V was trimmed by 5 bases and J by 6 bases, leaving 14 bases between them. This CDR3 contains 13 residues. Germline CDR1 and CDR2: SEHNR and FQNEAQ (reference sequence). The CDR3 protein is CASSPVQGTEQYF. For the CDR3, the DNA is TGTGCCAGCAGCCCAGTTCAGGGGACCGAGCAGTACTTC.

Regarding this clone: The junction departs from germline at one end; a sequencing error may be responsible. This chain's CDR3 is CATSRDSGSTQPQHF. CDR3 bases: TGTGCCACCAGCAGAGATTCCGGGAGCACTCAGCCCCAGCATTTT. V usage is TRBV15 and J usage is TRBJ1-5; D remains ambiguous. CDR3 length: 15 residues. The germline CDR1 and CDR2 sequences are LNHNV and YYDKDF (reference sequence).

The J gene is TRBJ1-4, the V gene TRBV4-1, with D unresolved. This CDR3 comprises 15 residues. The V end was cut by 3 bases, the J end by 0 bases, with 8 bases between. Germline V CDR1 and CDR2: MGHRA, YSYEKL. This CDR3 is CASSQRAPTNEKLFF. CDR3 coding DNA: TGCGCCAGCAGCCAGAGGGCCCCAACTAATGAAAAACTGTTTTTT.

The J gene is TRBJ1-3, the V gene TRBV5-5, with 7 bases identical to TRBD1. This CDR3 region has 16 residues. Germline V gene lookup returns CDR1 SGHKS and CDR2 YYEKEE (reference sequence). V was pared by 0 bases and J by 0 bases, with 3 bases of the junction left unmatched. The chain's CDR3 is CASSLGQGLSGNTIYF. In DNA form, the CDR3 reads TGTGCCAGCAGCTTGGGACAGGGACTCTCTGGAAACACCATATATTTT.

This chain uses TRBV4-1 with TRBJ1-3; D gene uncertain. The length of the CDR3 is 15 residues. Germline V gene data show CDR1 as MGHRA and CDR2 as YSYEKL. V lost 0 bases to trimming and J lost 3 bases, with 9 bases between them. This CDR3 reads CASSQDLSYGNTIYF. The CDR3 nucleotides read TGCGCCAGCAGCCAAGATCTGTCATATGGAAACACCATATATTTT.

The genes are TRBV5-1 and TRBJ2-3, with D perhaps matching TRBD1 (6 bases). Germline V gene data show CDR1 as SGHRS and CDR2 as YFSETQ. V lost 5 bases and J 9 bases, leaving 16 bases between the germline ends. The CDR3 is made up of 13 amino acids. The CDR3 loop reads CASSHTPGTTQYF. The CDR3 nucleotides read TGCGCCAGCAGTCATACCCCCGGGACAACGCAGTATTTT. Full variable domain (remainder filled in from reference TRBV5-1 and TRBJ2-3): KAGVTQTPRYLIKTRGQQVTLSCSPISGHRSVSWYQQTPGQGLQFLFEYFSETQRNKGNFPGRFSGRQFSNSRSEMNVSTLELGDSALYLCASSHTPGTTQYFGPGTRLTVL.

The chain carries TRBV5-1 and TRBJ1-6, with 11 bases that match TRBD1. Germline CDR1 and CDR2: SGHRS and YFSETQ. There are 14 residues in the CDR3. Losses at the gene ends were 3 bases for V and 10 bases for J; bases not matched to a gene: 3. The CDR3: CASSSGDRGSPLHF. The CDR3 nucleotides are TGCGCCAGCAGCTCCGGGGACAGGGGGTCACCCCTCCACTTT.

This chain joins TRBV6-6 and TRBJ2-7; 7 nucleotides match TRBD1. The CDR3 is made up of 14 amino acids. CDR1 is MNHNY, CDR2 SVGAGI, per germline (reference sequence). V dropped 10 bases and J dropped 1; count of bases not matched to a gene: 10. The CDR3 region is CATRLRDSSYEQYF. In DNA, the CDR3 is TGTGCCACCCGACTCCGGGACAGTTCCTACGAGCAGTACTTC.

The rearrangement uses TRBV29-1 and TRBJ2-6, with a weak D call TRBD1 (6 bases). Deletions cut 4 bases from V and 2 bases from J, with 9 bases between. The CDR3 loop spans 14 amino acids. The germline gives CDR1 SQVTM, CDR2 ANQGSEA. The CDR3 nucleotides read TGCAGCGTTGTACAGGGTCCTGGGGCCAACGTCCTGACTTTC. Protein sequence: CSVVQGPGANVLTF.